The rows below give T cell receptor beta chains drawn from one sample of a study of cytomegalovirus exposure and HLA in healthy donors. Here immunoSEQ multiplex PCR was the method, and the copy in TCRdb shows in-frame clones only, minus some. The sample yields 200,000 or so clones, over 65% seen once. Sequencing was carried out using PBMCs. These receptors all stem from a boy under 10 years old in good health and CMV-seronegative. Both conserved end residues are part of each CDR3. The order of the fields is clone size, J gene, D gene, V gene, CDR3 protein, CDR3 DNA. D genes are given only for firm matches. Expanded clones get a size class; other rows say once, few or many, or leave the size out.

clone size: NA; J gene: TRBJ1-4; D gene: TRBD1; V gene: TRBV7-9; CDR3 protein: CASSEGTGNEKLFF; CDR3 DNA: TGTGCCAGCAGCGAGGGGACAGGGAATGAAAAACTGTTTTTT
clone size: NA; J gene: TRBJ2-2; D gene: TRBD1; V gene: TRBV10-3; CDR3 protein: CAIRSTDRMNTGELFF; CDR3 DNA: TGTGCCATCAGATCTACGGACAGGATGAACACCGGGGAGCTGTTTTTT
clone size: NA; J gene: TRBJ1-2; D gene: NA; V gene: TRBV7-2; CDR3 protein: CASSSRSHGYGYTF; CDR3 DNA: TGTGCCAGCAGCTCTAGGTCCCACGGATATGGCTACACCTTC
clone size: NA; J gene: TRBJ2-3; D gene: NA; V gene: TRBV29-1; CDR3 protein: CSGRGPGDTQYF; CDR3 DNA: TGCAGCGGACGAGGACCGGGGGATACGCAGTATTTT
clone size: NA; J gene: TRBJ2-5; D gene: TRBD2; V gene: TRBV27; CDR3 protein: CASSPTSGGQVQYF; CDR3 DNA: TGTGCCAGCAGTCCGACTAGCGGGGGGCAAGTGCAGTACTTC
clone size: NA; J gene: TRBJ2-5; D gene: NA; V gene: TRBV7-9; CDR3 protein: CASSLAGRETQYF; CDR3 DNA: TGTGCCAGCAGCTTAGCAGGGAGGGAGACCCAGTACTTC
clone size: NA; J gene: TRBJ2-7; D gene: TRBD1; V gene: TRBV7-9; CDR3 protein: CSSSADPGQGEDEQYF; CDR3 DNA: TGTTCCAGCAGCGCTGATCCGGGACAGGGGGAAGACGAGCAGTACTTC
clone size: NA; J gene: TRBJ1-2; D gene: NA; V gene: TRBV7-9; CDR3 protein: CASSLAGAHGYTF; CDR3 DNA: TGTGCCAGCAGCTTAGCGGGGGCCCATGGCTACACCTTC
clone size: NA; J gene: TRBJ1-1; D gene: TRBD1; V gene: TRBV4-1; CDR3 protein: CASTTDRGRTEAFF; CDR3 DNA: TGCGCCAGCACTACAGACAGGGGGAGGACTGAAGCTTTCTTT
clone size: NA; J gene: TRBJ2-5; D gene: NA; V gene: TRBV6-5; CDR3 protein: CASTRVASVETQYF; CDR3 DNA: TGTGCCAGCACCCGCGTCGCTAGCGTGGAGACCCAGTACTTC
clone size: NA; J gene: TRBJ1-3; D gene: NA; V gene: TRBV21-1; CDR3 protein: CASSKGLFGNTIYF; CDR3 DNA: TGTGCCAGCAGCAAGGGACTTTTCGGAAACACCATATATTTT
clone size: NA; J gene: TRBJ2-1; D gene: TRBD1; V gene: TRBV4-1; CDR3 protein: CASSPTDRGNEQFF; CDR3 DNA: TGCGCCAGCAGCCCCACGGACAGGGGGAATGAGCAGTTCTTC
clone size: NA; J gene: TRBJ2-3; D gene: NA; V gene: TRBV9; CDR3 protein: CASSVVDGSTDTQYF; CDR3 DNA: TGTGCCAGCAGCGTAGTAGATGGTAGCACAGATACGCAGTATTTT
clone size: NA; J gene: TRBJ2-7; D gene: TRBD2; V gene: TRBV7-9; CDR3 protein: CASSLTPAGGGYEQYF; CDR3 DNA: TGTGCCAGCAGCCTAACCCCCGCGGGGGGTGGCTACGAGCAGTACTTC
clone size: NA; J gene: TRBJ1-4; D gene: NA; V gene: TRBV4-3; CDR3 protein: CASSQDRILEKLFF; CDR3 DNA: TGCGCCAGCAGCCAAGACAGGATTCTGGAAAAACTGTTTTTT
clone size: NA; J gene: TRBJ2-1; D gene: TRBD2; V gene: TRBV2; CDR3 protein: CASSTGLAGNEQFF; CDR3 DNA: TGTGCCAGCAGTACTGGACTAGCGGGGAATGAGCAGTTCTTC
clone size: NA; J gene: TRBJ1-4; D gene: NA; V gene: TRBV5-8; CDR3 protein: CASIPRRFRGEKLFF; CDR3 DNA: TGTGCCAGCATCCCTCGACGGTTTCGGGGTGAAAAACTGTTTTTT
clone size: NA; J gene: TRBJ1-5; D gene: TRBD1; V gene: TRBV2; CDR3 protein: CASRNQGARQPQHF; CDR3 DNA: TGTGCCAGCAGGAATCAGGGGGCGCGTCAGCCCCAGCATTTT
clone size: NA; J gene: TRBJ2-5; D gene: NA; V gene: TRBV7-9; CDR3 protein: CASSLGGGKETQYF; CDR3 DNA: TGTGCCAGCAGCTTAGGGGGCGGGAAAGAGACCCAGTACTTC
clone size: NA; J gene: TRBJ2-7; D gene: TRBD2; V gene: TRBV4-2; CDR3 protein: CASSRGGVSYEQYF; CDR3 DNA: TGTGCCAGCAGCCGGGGGGGGGTCTCCTACGAGCAGTACTTC
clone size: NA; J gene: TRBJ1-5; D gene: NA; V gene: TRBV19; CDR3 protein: CASSITGSVQPQHF; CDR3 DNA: TGTGCCAGTAGTATCACAGGGAGCGTTCAGCCCCAGCATTTT
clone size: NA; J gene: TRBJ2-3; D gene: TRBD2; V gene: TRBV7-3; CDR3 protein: CASSLMASGPDTQYF; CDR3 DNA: TGTGCCAGCAGCTTAATGGCTAGCGGGCCAGATACGCAGTATTTT
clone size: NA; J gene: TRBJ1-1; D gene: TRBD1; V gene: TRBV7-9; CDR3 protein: CASSFKSLKTGSEAFF; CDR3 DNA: TGTGCCAGCAGCTTTAAAAGTCTTAAGACAGGGAGTGAAGCTTTCTTT
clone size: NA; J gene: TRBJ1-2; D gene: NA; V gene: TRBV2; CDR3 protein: CASSEQGTVNGYTF; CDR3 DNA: TGTGCCAGCAGCGAACAGGGAACGGTCAACGGCTACACCTTC
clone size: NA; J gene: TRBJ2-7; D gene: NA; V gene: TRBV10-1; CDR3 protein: CASSESNTQQYF; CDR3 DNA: TGCGCCAGCAGTGAGTCGAACACCCAGCAGTACTTC
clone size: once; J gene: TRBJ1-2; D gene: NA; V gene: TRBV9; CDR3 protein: CASSRGGYGGYTF; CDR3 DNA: TGTGCCAGCAGCCGTGGAGGGTACGGAGGCTACACCTTC
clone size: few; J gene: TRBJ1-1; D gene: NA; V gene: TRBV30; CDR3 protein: CAWSTDRKAFF; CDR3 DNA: TGTGCCTGGAGTACTGACAGAAAAGCTTTCTTT
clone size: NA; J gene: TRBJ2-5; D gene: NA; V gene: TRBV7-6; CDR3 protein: CASSYPTGGIQETQYF; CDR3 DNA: TGTGCCAGCAGCTACCCGACAGGCGGTATCCAAGAGACCCAGTACTTC
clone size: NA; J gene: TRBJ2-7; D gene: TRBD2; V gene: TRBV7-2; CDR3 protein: CASSLAPSGGIYEQYF; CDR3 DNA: TGTGCCAGCAGCTTAGCGCCTAGCGGGGGAATCTACGAGCAGTACTTC
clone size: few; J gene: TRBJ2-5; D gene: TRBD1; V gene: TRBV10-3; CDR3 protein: CAISDYRGVETQYF; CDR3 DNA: TGTGCCATCAGTGACTACAGGGGCGTCGAGACCCAGTACTTC
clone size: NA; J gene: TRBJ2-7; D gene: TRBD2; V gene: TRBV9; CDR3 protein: CASSPQTSGGAYEQYF; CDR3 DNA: TGTGCCAGCAGCCCACAAACTAGCGGGGGGGCCTACGAGCAGTACTTC
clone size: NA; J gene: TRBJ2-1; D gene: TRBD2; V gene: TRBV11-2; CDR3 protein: CASRSLRGGQRNEQFF; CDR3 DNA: TGTGCCAGCAGAAGTCTCCGGGGGGGCCAGCGGAATGAGCAGTTCTTC
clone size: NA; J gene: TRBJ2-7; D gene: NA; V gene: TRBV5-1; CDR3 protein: CASSSTGNYEQYF; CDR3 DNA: TGCGCCAGCAGCTCCACAGGAAACTACGAGCAGTACTTC
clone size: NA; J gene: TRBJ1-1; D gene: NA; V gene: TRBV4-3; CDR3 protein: CASSARSMNTEAFF; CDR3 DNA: TGCGCCAGCAGCGCACGGAGCATGAACACTGAAGCTTTCTTT
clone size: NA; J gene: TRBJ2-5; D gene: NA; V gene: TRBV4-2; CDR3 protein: CASSQDPAGAQYF; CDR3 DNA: TGTGCCAGCAGCCAAGATCCAGCCGGGGCCCAGTACTTC
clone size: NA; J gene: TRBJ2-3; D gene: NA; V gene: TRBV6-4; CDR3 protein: CASSSERGWAQYF; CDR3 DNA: TGTGCCAGCAGCAGTGAGAGAGGGTGGGCGCAGTATTTT
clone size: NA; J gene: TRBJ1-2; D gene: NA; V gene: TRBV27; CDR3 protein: CASSLSPLTGLDYGYTF; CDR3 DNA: TGTGCCAGCAGTTTATCGCCGTTGACAGGCCTGGACTATGGCTACACCTTC
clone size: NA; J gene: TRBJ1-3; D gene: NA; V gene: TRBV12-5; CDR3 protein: CASGPSQGSGNTIYF; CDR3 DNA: TGTGCTAGTGGTCCTTCACAGGGCTCGGGAAACACCATATATTTT
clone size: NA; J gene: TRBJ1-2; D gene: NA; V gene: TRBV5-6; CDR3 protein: CASSGQFNYGYTF; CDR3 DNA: TGTGCCAGCAGTGGACAGTTTAACTATGGCTACACCTTC
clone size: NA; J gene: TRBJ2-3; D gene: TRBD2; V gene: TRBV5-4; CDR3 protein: CASSPTSGGVDTQYF; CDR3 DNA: TGTGCCAGCAGCCCGACTAGCGGGGGGGTGGATACGCAGTATTTT
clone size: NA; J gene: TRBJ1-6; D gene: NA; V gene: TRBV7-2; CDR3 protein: CASSLGIGRVSSPLHF; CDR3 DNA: TGTGCCAGCAGCTTAGGGATCGGCAGGGTCTCTTCACCCCTCCACTTT
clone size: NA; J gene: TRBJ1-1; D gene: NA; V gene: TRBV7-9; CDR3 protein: CASSTPPGENTEAFF; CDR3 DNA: TGTGCCAGCAGTACACCCCCGGGAGAGAACACTGAAGCTTTCTTT
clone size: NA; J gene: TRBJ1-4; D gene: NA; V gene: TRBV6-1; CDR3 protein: CASTYNEKLFF; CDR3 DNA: TGTGCCAGCACCTATAATGAAAAACTGTTTTTT
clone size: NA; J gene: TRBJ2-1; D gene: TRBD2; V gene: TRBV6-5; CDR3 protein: CASSTGLAGYNEQFF; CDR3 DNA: TGTGCCAGCAGTACGGGACTAGCGGGTTACAATGAGCAGTTCTTC
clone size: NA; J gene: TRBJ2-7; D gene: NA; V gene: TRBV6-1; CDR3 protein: CASRSGAGYEQYF; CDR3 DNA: TGTGCCAGCAGGTCAGGGGCCGGATACGAGCAGTACTTC
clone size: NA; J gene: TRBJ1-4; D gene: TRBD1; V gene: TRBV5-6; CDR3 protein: CASSFRQGGNEKLFF; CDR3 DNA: TGTGCCAGCAGCTTCCGACAGGGCGGGAATGAAAAACTGTTTTTT
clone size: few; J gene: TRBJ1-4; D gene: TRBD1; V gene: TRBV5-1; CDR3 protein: CASRSGDRGIDEKLFF; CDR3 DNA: TGCGCCAGCAGATCGGGGGACAGGGGCATTGATGAAAAACTGTTTTTT
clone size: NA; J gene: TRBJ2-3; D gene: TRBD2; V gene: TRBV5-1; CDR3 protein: CASSLAVAGEVDTQYF; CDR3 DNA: TGCGCCAGCAGCTTGGCAGTAGCGGGGGAAGTTGATACGCAGTATTTT
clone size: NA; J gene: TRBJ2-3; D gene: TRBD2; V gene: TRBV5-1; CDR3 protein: CASSSRGGADTQYF; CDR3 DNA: TGCGCCAGCAGCTCTCGGGGGGGGGCGGATACGCAGTATTTT
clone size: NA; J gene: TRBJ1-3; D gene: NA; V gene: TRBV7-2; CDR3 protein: CASSLGPGRGNTIYF; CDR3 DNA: TGTGCCAGCAGCTTAGGGCCAGGGAGGGGAAACACCATATATTTT